This T cell receptor beta chain derives from a study of blood T cell repertoires in COVID-19. Only in-frame clones appear in the TCRdb table, and some are missing; sequencing was by immunoSEQ multiplex PCR. The table records more than 300,000 clones, 70% to 90% of them present only once. Germline lookup yields CDR1 LNHDA and CDR2 SQIVND (reference sequence). Trimming stripped 5 bases from V and 2 bases from J, with 13 bases between. The CDR3 runs to 15 residues. The clonotype was recovered from a woman between 25 and 40 years old with COVID-19, enrolled during active disease. Sequencing input: peripheral blood. The V call is TRBV19, the J call TRBJ1-3; possible D gene TRBD1, 6 bases. The CDR3 nucleotides are TGTGCCAGTAGTCCCTTGGGGGCGGCTGGAAACACCATATATTTT. Residues: CASSPLGAAGNTIYF.